Presented here are 17 T cell receptor beta chains from one specimen sequenced in a study of T cell responses to AZD1222 COVID-19 vaccine. Assay used: immunoSEQ multiplex PCR; TCRdb lists only in-frame clones, some missing. This sample has approximately 180,000 clones; about 92% occur once, and the top ten carry 10%. The specimen was peripheral blood, collected on day 0 of AZD1222 vaccination. These receptors all come from an adult in good health.

This chain connects TRBV5-4 to TRBJ1-2; D may be TRBD1 (6 bases). Germline values: CDR1 SGHNT, CDR2 YYREEE (reference sequence). The ends were cut back, 1 base at V and 5 bases at J, with 12 bases in the middle. The CDR3 contains 14 residues. The chain's CDR3 is CASSLTGWEYGYTF. The CDR3 DNA reads TGTGCCAGCAGCTTGACAGGGTGGGAATATGGCTACACCTTC.

Here the CDR3 reads CATSRDPGFYGYTF. CDR3 nucleotide sequence: TGTGCCACCAGCAGAGATCCGGGCTTCTATGGCTACACCTTC. The V call is TRBV15, the J call TRBJ1-2; no reliable D call. CDR1 and CDR2 from the germline V gene are LNHNV and YYDKDF (reference sequence). The V gene lost 0 bases and the J gene lost 4 bases, with 9 bases spanning the gap. There are 14 residues in the CDR3.

This sequence joins TRBV27 and TRBJ2-5; TRBD1 matches at 11 bases. The CDR3 is 15 amino acids. Germline V gene sequence: CDR1 MNHEY, CDR2 SMNVEV (reference sequence). Trimming cost V 7 bases and J 5 bases; bases outside gene matches: 9. The CDR3 nucleotides are TGTGCCAGCACTAACCGGGACAGGGGGACGGAGACCCAGTACTTC. Encoded protein: CASTNRDRGTETQYF.

The chain employs TRBV27 and TRBJ2-7, with TRBD2 matching 7 bases. This CDR3 spans 10 amino acids. V lost 8 bases to trimming and J lost 5 bases; unmatched junction nucleotides: 0. CDR1 is MNHEY, CDR2 SMNVEV, per germline (reference sequence). CDR3 in amino acids: CASGGDEQYF. The DNA of the CDR3 is TGTGCCAGCGGGGGGGACGAGCAGTACTTC.

The chain links TRBV7-9 to TRBJ1-1, with a weak D call TRBD1 (6 bases). V lost 5 bases, J lost 6 bases, and 13 bases lay in between. CDR1 SEHNR and CDR2 FQNEAQ come from the germline V gene (reference sequence). The length of the CDR3 is 13 residues. CDR3 loop: CASSAGQTSEAFF. The CDR3 DNA follows: TGTGCCAGCAGCGCTGGACAGACCTCTGAAGCTTTCTTT.

This chain joins TRBV19 and TRBJ2-7; possibly TRBD1 or TRBD2 for D (5 bases each). From germline, CDR1 is LNHDA and CDR2 SQIVND (reference sequence). V was trimmed by 6 bases and J by 3 bases, leaving 12 bases between them. The CDR3 is 13 residues long. The CDR3 DNA sequence: TGTGCCAGTAGAACCGGGACCGACTACGAGCAGTACTTC. Its protein product is CASRTGTDYEQYF.

The chain has TRBV19 and TRBJ2-1, with D perhaps matching TRBD2 (5 bases). Trimming shortened V by 1 base and J by 1 base, and 8 bases separated the two germline ends. This CDR3 comprises 15 residues. CDR1 and CDR2 (germline): LNHDA, SQIVND (reference sequence). CDR3 amino acids: CASSIAGSSYNEQFF. The CDR3 DNA is TGTGCCAGTAGTATAGCGGGGTCTTCCTACAATGAGCAGTTCTTC.

The chain links TRBV7-2 to TRBJ2-3; 10 positions agree with TRBD1. This CDR3 has 14 residues. Trimming took 4 bases from V and 5 from J; bases not matched to a gene: 3. Germline CDR1 is SGHTA and CDR2 is FQGNSA. The CDR3 sequence is CASSSTGGRDTQYF. For the CDR3, the DNA is TGTGCCAGCAGCTCGACAGGGGGCAGAGATACGCAGTATTTT.

This clone was picked up one time. The chain combines TRBV30 with TRBJ2-3; D assignment may be TRBD1 or TRBD2 (6 bases each). The V gene's germline CDR1 is GTSNPN and CDR2 SVGIG (reference sequence). V lost 2 bases, J lost 9 bases, and 21 bases lay in between. The CDR3 extends over 15 amino acids. In nucleotides, the CDR3 is TGTGCCTGGAGTAGTAAGTCCAGGGGAGGTGGGACGCAGTATTTT. This encodes CAWSSKSRGGGTQYF.

The chain is built from TRBV18 and TRBJ2-7; perhaps D is TRBD1 or TRBD2 (5 bases each). The CDR3 extends over 13 amino acids. V was cut by 9 bases and J by 6 bases, with 18 bases left in between. Germline V gene data show CDR1 as KGHSH and CDR2 as LQKENI. The DNA of the CDR3 is TGTGCCAGTCCGGGACGGAGTGGTATCGAGCAGTACGTC. Translated: CASPGRSGIEQYV.

This sequence joins TRBV5-1 and TRBJ2-7; TRBD1 matches at 9 bases. Germline trimming cut 6 bases from V and 5 bases from J; bases unmatched to any gene: 9. The CDR3 totals 14 residues. Germline values: CDR1 SGHRS, CDR2 YFSETQ. CDR3 sequence: CASNPGTGLNEQYF. For the CDR3, the DNA is TGCGCCAGCAACCCCGGGACAGGGCTGAACGAGCAGTACTTC.

The chain employs TRBV7-8 and TRBJ1-3, with D hard to call. CDR1 is SGHVS, CDR2 FQNEAQ, per germline. The CDR3 extends over 14 amino acids. V lost 4 bases and J lost 3, with 10 bases in between. CDR3 residues: CASSSRILGNTIYF. CDR3 DNA: TGTGCCAGCAGCTCCAGGATCCTTGGAAACACCATATATTTT.

This clone was observed a handful of times. This rearrangement joins TRBV3-1 (or the pseudogene TRBV3-2) to TRBJ2-2, with a tentative D call TRBD2 (5 bases). V lost 4 bases and J 5 bases, leaving 14 bases between the germline ends. Germline V gene sequence: CDR1 LGHDT, CDR2 YNNKEL (reference sequence). There are 15 residues in the CDR3. CDR3 loop: CASSLVSPGTGELFF. In nucleotides, the CDR3 is TGTGCCAGCAGCCTCGTTTCCCCGGGAACCGGGGAGCTGTTTTTT.

The rearrangement uses TRBV7-9 and TRBJ2-7; no reliable D call. Germline CDR1 is SEHNR and CDR2 is FQNEAQ (reference sequence). The CDR3 runs 15 residues. The V gene lost 1 base and the J gene lost 2 bases, with 12 bases spanning the gap. The CDR3, as DNA: TGTGCCAGCAGCTTAGGAACAAAAACGGCCTACGAGCAGTACTTC. This codes for CASSLGTKTAYEQYF.

This rearrangement joins TRBV28 to TRBJ2-1, with a weak D call TRBD2 (6 bases). V lost 4 bases and J lost 0, with 13 bases in between. The germline CDR1 and CDR2 sequences are MDHEN and SYDVKM. The CDR3 is 16 residues long. CDR3 region: CASSSQVGGSYNEQFF. The DNA of the CDR3 is TGTGCCAGCAGTTCCCAGGTGGGGGGCTCCTACAATGAGCAGTTCTTC.

J is TRBJ1-1 and V is TRBV9, with a tentative D call TRBD1 (5 bases). CDR1 and CDR2 from the germline V gene are SGDLS and YYNGEE. Trimming stripped 0 bases from V and 5 bases from J, with 14 bases between. The CDR3 is 15 residues long. DNA of the CDR3: TGTGCCAGCAGCGTAGCCCAGGTTGAGGGGACTGAAGCTTTCTTT. Translated, it gives CASSVAQVEGTEAFF.

The V and J genes are TRBV20-1 and TRBJ1-1; D gene uncertain. The CDR3 sequence is 13 residues long. V was trimmed by 3 bases and J by 1 base, leaving 9 bases between them. Germline values: CDR1 DFQATT, CDR2 SNEGSKA (reference sequence). The CDR3 DNA follows: TGCAGTGCTAGTAGGCAGCCGAACACTGAAGCTTTCTTT. Amino acids: CSASRQPNTEAFF.